This T cell receptor (beta chain) was documented in a study of radiotherapy plus CTLA-4 blockade in lung cancer (dated by TCRdb to the late 2010s). About the full investigation: Among the enrolled patients, about 19% had an objective response, and about 30% reached disease control. The investigation overall reported the following: After treatment with radiotherapy and ipilimumab, TCR clones that originated in tumors expanded in peripheral blood. Early dynamic changes in blood T cell clones, together with increased serum interferon-beta after radiation, were reported as the strongest predictors of response.

As to this clone: Which antigen it targets is not known. No base qualities exist here, and no much larger clone lies one base off it.

Libraries were built with the immunoSEQ multiplex PCR assay. Not all clones reach the TCRdb copy of this immuneACCESS table, which keeps in-frame sequences only. Checked studies attribute under half of the gap to unresolved V genes and leave the rest unexplained. For this sample the table gives roughly 75,000 clones, of which more than 60% were detected only once. Roughly 23% of the sample comes from the top ten. The study evaluated CTLA-4 blockade (ipilimumab) given together with focal radiation therapy in patients who had chemo-refractory metastatic non-small-cell lung cancer. CDR1 is given as SGHTA and CDR2 as FQGNSA, both from the germline V gene. At the junction V is shortened by 1 base and J by 4 bases; bases outside the gene matches: 5. The CDR3 goes from the cysteine to the phenylalanine over 18 residues. Kept here is only the CDR3 DNA, which spans 54 bases and is read in frame from base 1.

The sequence was obtained from a human donor with non-small cell lung cancer whose response to radiotherapy plus ipilimumab could not be evaluated. Some clones in this sample may be carry-over from other donors' samples. The rearranged chain carries TRBV7-2 and TRBJ2-2; 14 nucleotides in the junction match TRBD2. This material consisted of peripheral blood, taken from a patient treated with radiotherapy plus ipilimumab. CDR3 region: CASSLGLAGGPSTGELFF. The sequenced DNA is TGTGCCAGCAGCTTAGGACTAGCGGGGGGGCCGAGCACCGGGGAGCTGTTTTTT. The full variable domain, completed from the reference TRBV7-2 and TRBJ2-2 proteins outside the CDR3, reads GAGVSQSPSNKVTEKGKDVELRCDPISGHTALYWYRQSLGQGLEFLIYFQGNSAPDKSGLPSDRFSAERTGGSVSTLTIQRTQQEDSAVYLCASSLGLAGGPSTGELFFGEGSRLTVL.